The 21 T cell receptor beta chains given below trace back to one sample, sequenced in a study of blood T cell repertoires in COVID-19. Libraries were prepared by immunoSEQ multiplex PCR; TCRdb keeps only in-frame clonotypes and omits some of them. The sample lists some 220,000 clones; 80% to 90% were seen once. The sequenced material came from PBMCs or T cells enriched from blood (not recorded which). The receptor source for this set is a woman aged 40 to 49 with acute COVID-19.

The chain uses TRBV19 and TRBJ1-5, with 7 bases lining up with TRBD1. After removal of 0 bases from V and 9 bases from J, the junction contained 8 bases not matched to a gene. This CDR3 comprises 15 residues. CDR1 is LNHDA and CDR2 is SQIVND in the germline V gene (reference sequence). In nucleotides, the CDR3 is TGTGCCAGTAGTATAGATCATTTCCGACAGGGGCCCCAGCATTTT. It translates to CASSIDHFRQGPQHF.

V gene TRBV7-8 combines with J gene TRBJ2-1; D is ambiguous. The length of the CDR3 is 11 residues. The V gene's germline CDR1 is SGHVS and CDR2 FQNEAQ. Trimming left V 6 bases short and J 6 bases short, with 6 bases between. CDR3 DNA sequence: TGTGCCAGCAGACGTAGCAATGAGCAGTTCTTC. Protein product: CASRRSNEQFF.

The chain recombines TRBV5-4 with TRBJ1-2; tentatively, D is TRBD1 (6 bases). Trimming cost V 2 bases and J 0 bases, with 8 bases left between them. The CDR3 runs to 14 residues. CDR1 is SGHNT and CDR2 is YYREEE in the germline V gene (reference sequence). CDR3 region: CASSFTGTNYGYTF. The CDR3, as DNA: TGTGCCAGCAGCTTTACAGGGACTAACTATGGCTACACCTTC.

This clone has a single count. The chain uses TRBV9 and TRBJ1-1; D may be TRBD1 (5 bases). V lost 3 bases and J lost 8, with 11 bases in between. CDR1 is SGDLS, CDR2 YYNGEE, per germline. This CDR3 contains 12 residues. The CDR3 sequence: CASSARQGEAFF. In DNA form, the CDR3 reads TGTGCCAGCAGCGCTAGGCAGGGAGAAGCTTTCTTT.

This chain uses TRBV18 with TRBJ1-1, with 8 bases aligning to TRBD1. Per germline, CDR1 KGHSH and CDR2 LQKENI. The CDR3 sequence is 17 residues long. V lost 3 bases and J lost 6; bases outside the gene matches: 15. The CDR3 coding sequence is TGTGCCAGCTCACCGAGTACCTTGGGACAGGTAGGCTCTGAAGCTTTCTTT. Its translation: CASSPSTLGQVGSEAFF.

Only one count was recorded for this clone. This chain links TRBV2 with TRBJ1-2, with a weak D call TRBD1 (6 bases). With 1 base removed from V and 2 bases from J, the gap between germline ends came to 8 bases. CDR3 size: 14 residues. The germline V gene has CDR1 SNHLY and CDR2 FYNNEI. CDR3 loop: CASSEVQGNYGYTF. CDR3 in DNA: TGTGCCAGCAGTGAAGTACAGGGAAACTATGGCTACACCTTC. Complete variable domain (other parts from reference TRBV2 and TRBJ1-2): EPEVTQTPSHQVTQMGQEVILRCVPISNHLYFYWYRQILGQKVEFLVSFYNNEISEKSEIFDDQFSVERPDGSNFTLKIRSTKLEDSAMYFCASSEVQGNYGYTFGSGTRLTVV.

The chain joins TRBV7-9 to TRBJ2-7; 8 bases are shared with TRBD1. Trimming removed 1 base from V and 2 bases from J; junction bases left unmatched: 7. In germline, CDR1 is SEHNR, CDR2 FQNEAQ (reference sequence). The CDR3 spans 16 residues. The CDR3 DNA reads TGTGCCAGCAGCTTAGGAGTAGGACAGGGTACCTACGAGCAGTACTTC. This sequence encodes CASSLGVGQGTYEQYF.

This clone was recorded once. The chain uses TRBV28 and TRBJ1-2, with a possible D match to TRBD1 (5 bases). Germline V gene lookup returns CDR1 MDHEN and CDR2 SYDVKM. The CDR3 has 13 residues. Trimming took 7 bases from V and 2 from J, leaving 11 bases between them. The CDR3 reads CASNGGANYGYTF. The CDR3 bases are TGTGCCAGCAACGGAGGGGCGAACTATGGCTACACCTTC.

V is TRBV6-5 and J is TRBJ1-2; TRBD1 aligns across 9 bases. The germline V gene has CDR1 MNHEY and CDR2 SVGAGI. V lost 6 bases and J lost 4; bases outside the gene matches: 9. The CDR3 extends over 15 amino acids. The CDR3 DNA reads TGTGCCAGCAGCCTACCCGGGACAGGGATCTATGGCTACACCTTC. It encodes CASSLPGTGIYGYTF.

The chain is built from TRBV30 and TRBJ1-2; D remains ambiguous. Germline V gene data show CDR1 as GTSNPN and CDR2 as SVGIG (reference sequence). The CDR3 is made up of 13 amino acids. Trimming took off 1 base at V and 4 bases at J, with 10 bases between the two ends. CDR3 in DNA: TGTGCCTGGAGTGCGGGGATCGGCTATGGCTACACCTTC. Its protein is CAWSAGIGYGYTF.

This chain joins TRBV5-1 and TRBJ2-3; a possible D gene is TRBD2 (6 bases). Germline assignment: CDR1 SGHRS and CDR2 YFSETQ. The V gene lost 4 bases and the J gene lost 1 base, with 16 bases spanning the gap. This CDR3 has 16 residues. This CDR3 reads CASSRSSVGRTDTQYF. CDR3 DNA sequence: TGCGCCAGCAGCCGCTCTAGCGTTGGACGCACAGATACGCAGTATTTT.

This chain connects TRBV7-2 to TRBJ1-1, with 7 bases fitting TRBD1. The CDR3 is 14 residues long. Germline CDR1 SGHTA, CDR2 FQGNSA. V was clipped by 10 bases and J by 5 bases; unmatched bases: 13. As DNA, the CDR3 is TGTGCCATCGATAAGGGGGCAGCGAGTACTGAAGCTTTCTTT. Its translation: CAIDKGAASTEAFF. Full variable domain (missing parts from reference TRBV7-2 and TRBJ1-1): GAGVSQSPSNKVTEKGKDVELRCDPISGHTALYWYRQSLGQGLEFLIYFQGNSAPDKSGLPSDRFSAERTGGSVSTLTIQRTQQEDSAVYLCAIDKGAASTEAFFGQGTRLTVV.

DNA for the CDR3: TGTGCCAGCAGTGAATTTGAGGGCCCCGAAGCTTTCTTT. Translated, it gives CASSEFEGPEAFF. The chain links TRBV2 to TRBJ1-1; D is unclear. The CDR3 runs to 13 residues. V lost 2 bases and J lost 8, with 12 bases in between. Germline CDR1 and CDR2: SNHLY and FYNNEI. Based on the CDR3 plus reference TRBV2 and TRBJ1-1, the full variable domain is EPEVTQTPSHQVTQMGQEVILRCVPISNHLYFYWYRQILGQKVEFLVSFYNNEISEKSEIFDDQFSVERPDGSNFTLKIRSTKLEDSAMYFCASSEFEGPEAFFGQGTRLTVV.

CDR3 sequence reads: CSAQGNQPQHF. Written as DNA, the CDR3 is TGCAGTGCCCAGGGGAATCAGCCCCAGCATTTT. The chain employs TRBV20-1 and TRBJ1-5, with D possibly matching TRBD1 (6 bases). This CDR3 contains 11 residues. CDR1 is DFQATT, CDR2 SNEGSKA, per germline (reference sequence). The V end lost 6 bases, the J end lost 4 bases, and 7 bases lay between the germline ends.

The chain recombines TRBV5-6 with TRBJ2-7, with D perhaps TRBD1 (5 bases). CDR3 size: 13 residues. The germline V gene encodes CDR1 SGHDT and CDR2 YYEEEE. Trimming cost V 7 bases and J 6 bases, with 17 bases left between them. In DNA form, the CDR3 reads TGTGCCAGCTCTATGGGGCAGATGGGCGAGCAGTACGTC. Amino acid sequence: CASSMGQMGEQYV.

This chain connects TRBV19 to TRBJ1-6, with 7 bases matching TRBD1. The length of the CDR3 is 14 residues. The germline V gene encodes CDR1 LNHDA and CDR2 SQIVND (reference sequence). V lost 5 bases and J lost 10; bases outside the gene matches: 8. CDR3 protein: CASSSLDRVSPLHF. CDR3 DNA: TGTGCCAGTAGTTCTCTCGACAGGGTCTCACCCCTCCACTTT. Full variable domain (outside the CDR3, taken from reference TRBV19 and TRBJ1-6): DGGITQSPKYLFRKEGQNVTLSCEQNLNHDAMYWYRQDPGQGLRLIYYSQIVNDFQKGDIAEGYSVSREKKESFPLTVTSAQKNPTAFYLCASSSLDRVSPLHFGNGTRLTVT.

This chain uses TRBV2 with TRBJ2-7, with D hard to call. The V gene's germline CDR1 is SNHLY and CDR2 FYNNEI. V shed 1 base and J shed 2 bases, with 9 bases lying between them. This CDR3 is built from 14 residues. The CDR3 nucleotides are TGTGCCAGCAGTGAAGGCAGTCTCCCCTACGAGCAGTACGTC. Residues: CASSEGSLPYEQYV.

The genes are TRBV7-8 and TRBJ2-3; tentative D call: TRBD1 (6 bases). The germline V and J ends were trimmed by 11 bases and 3 bases, with 15 bases remaining between them. CDR1 is SGHVS and CDR2 is FQNEAQ in the germline V gene. CDR3 length equals 13 residues. DNA for the CDR3: TGTGCCTCACTGGACAGATGGACAGATACGCAGTATTTT. Translation: CASLDRWTDTQYF.

The rearrangement joins TRBV27 to TRBJ1-2; tentative D call: TRBD1 (5 bases). Germline V gene data show CDR1 as MNHEY and CDR2 as SMNVEV (reference sequence). Between the trimmed V and J ends, which lost 6 bases and 4 bases, there was a span of 15 bases. This CDR3 has 14 amino acids. The CDR3 protein is CASSQGNRAYGYTF. As DNA, the CDR3 is TGTGCCAGCAGCCAGGGAAACAGAGCCTATGGCTACACCTTC.

The chain links TRBV5-1 to TRBJ2-1, with a possible D match to TRBD2 (5 bases). The CDR3 consists of 13 residues. Germline V CDR1 and CDR2: SGHRS, YFSETQ. V was shortened by 6 bases and J by 7 bases, with 14 bases between the two germline ends. The CDR3 DNA is TGCGCCAGCATACAGCGGCCTGGGAATGAGCAGTTCTTC. Its protein product is CASIQRPGNEQFF.

The rearrangement joins TRBV12-3 or TRBV12-4 to TRBJ1-2; D possibly corresponds to TRBD1 (6 bases). V was pared by 6 bases and J by 2 bases, with 10 bases between. This CDR3 region has 13 residues. CDR3 DNA: TGTGCCAGCAGCCACGGACAGAACTATGGCTACACCTTC. This sequence encodes CASSHGQNYGYTF.